This TCR beta chain was retrieved from a study of blood T cells in healthy people across ages. Study findings and constraints: Any changes in expanded clonotypes were possibly confounded, as donor CMV status remained unknown.

A word on this clonotype: Antigen unknown.

Combining a sample-barcoded 5' primer with a J-beta primer mix, a second PCR ran for roughly 6 to 12 cycles. TCRdb re-derived calls from the 5' RACE reads in MiXCR, one entry per CDR3 protein. The table records fewer than 800,000 distinct CDR3 sequences, 20% to 30% of them present only once. Trimming cost V 10 bases and J 0 bases, with 9 bases left between them. The CDR3 sequence is 12 residues long. Germline CDR1 reads SNHLY; CDR2 reads FYNNEI. The same data also went into a second study, on T cells of mothers and their children.

This rearrangement joins TRBV2 to TRBJ1-1; D gene ambiguous. The TCR sequence derives from a boy between 5 and 17 years old in good health. Sample: blood. The CDR3 loop is CATLDLNTEAFF. The CDR3 DNA sequence: TGTGCCACCCTCGACTTGAACACTGAAGCTTTCTTT. The full variable domain, in which reference TRBV2 and TRBJ1-1 provide the parts outside the CDR3, is EPEVTQTPSHQVTQMGQEVILRCVPISNHLYFYWYRQILGQKVEFLVSFYNNEISEKSEIFDDQFSVERPDGSNFTLKIRSTKLEDSAMYFCATLDLNTEAFFGQGTRLTVV.